This T cell receptor beta chain was obtained from a study of radiation and T cells in renal cell carcinoma. In germline, CDR1 is LNHDA, CDR2 SQIVND (reference sequence). V dropped 3 bases and J dropped 2 bases, with 10 bases sitting between them. The CDR3 runs to 14 residues. Stated time point: blood 2 weeks post-SBRT. Regarding treatment: 15 Gy SBRT to primary tumor, nephrectomy 4 weeks later. The repertoire was sequenced with immunoSEQ multiplex PCR; TCRdb's copy has only in-frame clones and lacks some. The table has some 120,000 clones, around four fifths seen once; the top ten hold approximately 2%.

The receptor comes from a woman aged 55 to 70 with renal cell carcinoma. Source: blood, taken from a patient whose treatment included radiotherapy and nephrectomy. The rearrangement uses TRBV19 and TRBJ1-2; no firm D call. DNA of the CDR3: TGTGCCAGTAGTATGGACTCCACGAACTATGGCTACACCTTC. This translates into CASSMDSTNYGYTF.